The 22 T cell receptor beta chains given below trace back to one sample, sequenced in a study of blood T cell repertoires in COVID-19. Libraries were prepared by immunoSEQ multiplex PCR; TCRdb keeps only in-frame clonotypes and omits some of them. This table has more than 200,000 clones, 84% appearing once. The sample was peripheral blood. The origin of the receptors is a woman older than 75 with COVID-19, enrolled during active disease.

The CDR3 DNA follows: TGTGCCAGCAGTCGGGGATCACTCTATGAAGCTTTCTTT. Its protein is CASSRGSLYEAFF. This sequence joins TRBV12-3 or TRBV12-4 and TRBJ1-1; no reliable D call. The CDR3 runs to 13 residues. V dropped 5 bases and J dropped 7 bases, with 14 bases sitting between them.

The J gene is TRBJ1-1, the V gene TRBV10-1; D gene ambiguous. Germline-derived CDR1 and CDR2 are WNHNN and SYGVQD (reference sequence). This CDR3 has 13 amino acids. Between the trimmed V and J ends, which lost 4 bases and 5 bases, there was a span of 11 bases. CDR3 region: CASSGQAGTEAFF. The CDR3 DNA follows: TGCGCCAGCAGTGGCCAGGCTGGGACTGAAGCTTTCTTT.

CDR3 region: CASSVGIFTPLHF. The CDR3 nucleotides read TGTGCCAGCAGTGTGGGCATTTTTACACCCCTCCACTTT. The J gene is TRBJ1-6, the V gene TRBV25-1; D ambiguous. The V gene's germline CDR1 is MGHDK and CDR2 SYGVNS. This CDR3 comprises 13 residues. V dropped 4 bases and J dropped 11 bases, with 12 bases sitting between them.

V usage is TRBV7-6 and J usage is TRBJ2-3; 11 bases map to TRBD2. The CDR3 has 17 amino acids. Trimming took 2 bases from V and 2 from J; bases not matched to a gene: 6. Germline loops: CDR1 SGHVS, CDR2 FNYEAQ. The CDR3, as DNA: TGTGCCAGCAGCTTAACTCTGACTAGCGGGGTCACAGATACGCAGTATTTT. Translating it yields CASSLTLTSGVTDTQYF.

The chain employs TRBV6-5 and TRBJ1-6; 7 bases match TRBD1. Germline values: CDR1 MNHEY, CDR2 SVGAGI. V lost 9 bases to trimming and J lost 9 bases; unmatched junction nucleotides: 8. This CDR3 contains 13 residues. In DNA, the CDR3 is TGTGCCAGTCTTCGACAGGGAGGTTCACCCCTCCACTTT. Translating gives CASLRQGGSPLHF.

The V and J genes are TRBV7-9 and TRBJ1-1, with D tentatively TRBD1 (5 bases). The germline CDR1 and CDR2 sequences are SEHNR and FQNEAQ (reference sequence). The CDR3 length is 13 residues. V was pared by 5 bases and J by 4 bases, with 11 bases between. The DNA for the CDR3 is TGTGCCAGCAGCCTCAGGGAACCCACTGAAGCTTTCTTT. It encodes CASSLREPTEAFF.

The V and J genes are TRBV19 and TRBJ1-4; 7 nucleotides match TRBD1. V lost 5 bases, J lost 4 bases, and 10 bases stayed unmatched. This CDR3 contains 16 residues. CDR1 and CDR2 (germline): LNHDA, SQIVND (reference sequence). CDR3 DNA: TGTGCCAGTAGTCCGTCGACAGGGAATCATAATGAAAAACTGTTTTTT. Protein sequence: CASSPSTGNHNEKLFF.

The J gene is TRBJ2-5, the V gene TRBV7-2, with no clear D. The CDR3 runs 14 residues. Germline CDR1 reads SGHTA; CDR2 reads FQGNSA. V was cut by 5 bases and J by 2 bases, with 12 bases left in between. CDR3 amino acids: CASSPSLLQETQYF. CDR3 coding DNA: TGTGCCAGCAGCCCGAGCCTACTACAAGAGACCCAGTACTTC.

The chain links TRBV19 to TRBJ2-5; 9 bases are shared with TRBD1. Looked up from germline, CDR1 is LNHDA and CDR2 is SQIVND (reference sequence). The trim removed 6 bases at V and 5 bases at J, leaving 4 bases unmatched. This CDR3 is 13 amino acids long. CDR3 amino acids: CASRTGGVETQYF. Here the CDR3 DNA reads TGTGCCAGTAGAACAGGGGGCGTGGAGACCCAGTACTTC.

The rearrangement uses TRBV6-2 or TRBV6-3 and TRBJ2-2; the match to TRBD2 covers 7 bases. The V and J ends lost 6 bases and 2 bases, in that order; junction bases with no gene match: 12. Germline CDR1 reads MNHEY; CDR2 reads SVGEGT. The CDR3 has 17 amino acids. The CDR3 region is CASSPYSGTPNTGELFF. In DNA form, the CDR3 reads TGTGCCAGCAGCCCTTACAGCGGGACTCCCAACACCGGGGAGCTGTTTTTT.

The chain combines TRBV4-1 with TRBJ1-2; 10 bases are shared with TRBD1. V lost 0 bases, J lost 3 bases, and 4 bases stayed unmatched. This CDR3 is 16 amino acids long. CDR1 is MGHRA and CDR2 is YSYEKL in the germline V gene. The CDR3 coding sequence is TGCGCCAGCAGCCAAGATTGGGGACAGGGGTACTATGGCTACACCTTC. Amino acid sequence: CASSQDWGQGYYGYTF.

CDR3 DNA sequence: TGTGCCAGCAGCTTAGTGAGCACAGGGGTAACTTTCAACTATGGCTACACCTTC. Translated, it gives CASSLVSTGVTFNYGYTF. This chain connects TRBV11-3 to TRBJ1-2; 7 positions agree with TRBD1. V lost 1 base, J lost 2 bases, and 13 bases stayed unmatched. The germline V gene encodes CDR1 SGHNT and CDR2 YENEEA. This CDR3 has 18 residues.

The DNA of the CDR3 is TGCAGTGCTAGTAGGGGATCTGGAAACACCATATATTTT. The encoded protein is CSASRGSGNTIYF. The rearrangement joins TRBV20-1 to TRBJ1-3, with D possibly TRBD1 on 5 matching bases. Trimming stripped 3 bases from V and 1 base from J, with 7 bases between. Germline loops: CDR1 DFQATT, CDR2 SNEGSKA (reference sequence). The CDR3 runs 13 residues.

This CDR3 is CASSVRDTAGYTF. As DNA, the CDR3 is TGTGCCAGCAGCGTCAGGGATACGGCTGGCTACACCTTC. The chain links TRBV7-2 to TRBJ1-2, with a tentative D call TRBD1 (5 bases). The CDR3 extends over 13 amino acids. Germline CDR1 SGHTA, CDR2 FQGNSA. With 5 bases removed from V and 7 bases from J, the gap between germline ends came to 14 bases.

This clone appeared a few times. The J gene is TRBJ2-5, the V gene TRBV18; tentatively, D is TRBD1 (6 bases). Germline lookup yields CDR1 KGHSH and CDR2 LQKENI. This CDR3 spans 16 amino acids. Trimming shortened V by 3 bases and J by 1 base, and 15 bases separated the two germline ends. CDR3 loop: CASSPPRTVSQETQYF. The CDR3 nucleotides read TGTGCCAGCTCACCGCCCCGGACAGTTTCCCAAGAGACCCAGTACTTC.

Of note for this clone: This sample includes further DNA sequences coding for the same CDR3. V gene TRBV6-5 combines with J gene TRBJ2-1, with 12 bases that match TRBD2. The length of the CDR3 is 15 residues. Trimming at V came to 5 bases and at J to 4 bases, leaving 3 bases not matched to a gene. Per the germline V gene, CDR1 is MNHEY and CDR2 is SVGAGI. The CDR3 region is CASSTTSGGYNEQFF. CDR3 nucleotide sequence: TGTGCCAGCAGTACCACTAGCGGGGGGTACAATGAGCAGTTCTTC.

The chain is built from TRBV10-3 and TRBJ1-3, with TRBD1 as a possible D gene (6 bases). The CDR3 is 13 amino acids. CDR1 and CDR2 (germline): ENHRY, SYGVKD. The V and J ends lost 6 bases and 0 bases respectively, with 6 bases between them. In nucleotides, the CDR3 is TGTGCCATCAGCAGGGGCTCTGGAAACACCATATATTTT. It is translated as CAISRGSGNTIYF.

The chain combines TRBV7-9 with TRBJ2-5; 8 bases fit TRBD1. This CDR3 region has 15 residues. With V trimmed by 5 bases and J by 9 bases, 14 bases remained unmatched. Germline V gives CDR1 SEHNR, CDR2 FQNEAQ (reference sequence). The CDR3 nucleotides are TGTGCCAGCAGCACAGACAGGGGACCCTCCAGGGCCCAGTACTTC. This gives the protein CASSTDRGPSRAQYF. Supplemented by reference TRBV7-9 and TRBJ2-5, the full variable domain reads DTGVSQNPRHKITKRGQNVTFRCDPISEHNRLYWYRQTLGQGPEFLTYFQNEAQLEKSRLLSDRFSAERPKGSFSTLEIQRTEQGDSAMYLCASSTDRGPSRAQYFGPGTRLLVL.

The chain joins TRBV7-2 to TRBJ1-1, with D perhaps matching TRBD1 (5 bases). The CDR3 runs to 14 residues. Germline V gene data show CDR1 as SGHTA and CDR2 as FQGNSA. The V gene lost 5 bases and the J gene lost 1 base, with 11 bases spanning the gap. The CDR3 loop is CASSPLGGNTEAFF. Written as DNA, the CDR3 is TGTGCCAGCAGCCCCCTGGGGGGGAACACTGAAGCTTTCTTT.

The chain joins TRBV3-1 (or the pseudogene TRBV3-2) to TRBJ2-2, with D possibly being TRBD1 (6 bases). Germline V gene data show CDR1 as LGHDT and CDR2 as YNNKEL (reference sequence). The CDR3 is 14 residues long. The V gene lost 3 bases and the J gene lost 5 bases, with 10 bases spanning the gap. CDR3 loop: CASSQAGETGELFF. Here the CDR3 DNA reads TGTGCCAGCAGCCAGGCAGGGGAGACCGGGGAGCTGTTTTTT.

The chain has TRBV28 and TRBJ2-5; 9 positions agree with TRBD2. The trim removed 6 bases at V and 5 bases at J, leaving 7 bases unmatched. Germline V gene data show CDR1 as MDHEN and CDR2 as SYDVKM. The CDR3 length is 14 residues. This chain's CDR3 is CASSAGGPGETQYF. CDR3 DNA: TGTGCCAGCAGCGCGGGGGGGCCGGGTGAGACCCAGTACTTC.

The DNA for the CDR3 is TGCGCCAGCAGCCAAGACAGGGCAGGGGCCGTCTCGGGGGCCAACGTCCTGACTTTC. Its translation is CASSQDRAGAVSGANVLTF. The chain uses TRBV4-1 and TRBJ2-6; weak D call: TRBD1 (6 bases). The length of the CDR3 is 19 residues. The germline V gene has CDR1 MGHRA and CDR2 YSYEKL. Trimming stripped 0 bases from V and 4 bases from J, with 19 bases between.